The source of this T cell receptor beta chain is a study of blood T cell repertoires in COVID-19 (dated by TCRdb to about 2020). Turning to the overall study: Samples from collaborators originated in the United States, Italy and Spain and spanned both the acute and convalescent phases of COVID-19. HLA class I and class II types, where available, came from metadata supplied by the sample provider rather than from assay-based typing. The samples were drawn from two sources: the first 160 participants of the ongoing ImmuneRACE study, and over 1,000 subjects contributed by 6 global collaborators. Subjects who had been exposed to COVID-19, were actively infected with it, or had recovered from it provided the deeply sampled blood TCRbeta repertoires that made up the dataset. The prospective study material was composed of cDNA or gDNA derived from T cells, B-cell-depleted T cells, or PBMCs. A de-identified subject ID, COVID-19 status, age in years and sex were almost always included in the sample metadata. The repertoires were released in a freely available public database intended as a resource for research on the immune response to SARS-CoV-2. Here is what the overall study found, with its caveats: Clinical and demographic metadata were provided uncurated, with the amount varying by source and participant.

Of note for this clone: The antigen it recognizes is unknown. It has no much larger one-base neighbor in the sample; base qualities were not kept.

Each collaborating institution followed its own protocols to collect whole blood in K2EDTA tubes. Collaborator samples were shipped for TCRbeta analysis as frozen whole blood, isolated PBMCs, or DNA extracted from either sample type. The germline V gene gives CDR1 as SNHLY and CDR2 as FYNNEI. The CDR3, from cysteine to phenylalanine, totals 16 residues. CDR3 DNA is the only sequence kept; it has 48 bases, read in frame from the first base. V is shortened by 1 base, J by 1 base, and the region joining them spans 11 bases. The immunoSEQ Assay, a bias-controlled multiplex PCR, was used to amplify TCRbeta CDR3 regions from genomic DNA. Per the authors' processing: Nucleated cell counts per sample were estimated from amplification of reference gene primers within the assay. To quantify the absolute abundance of each unique TCRbeta CDR3 rearrangement, sequence reads were collapsed and filtered. For each sample, productive Simpson clonality was calculated as the square root of Simpson's diversity index across productive rearrangements. The immuneACCESS repertoire file appears here via TCRdb, limited to in-frame rearrangements. These files lack a portion of the clones; in checked studies, under half of the deficit traces to unresolved V genes, and the cause of the others is not known. V and J calls plus clone size are reproduced from that table; the DNA served to infer D and trimming. The sample records tens of thousands of clones, roughly nine tenths of which are singletons. The top ten clones comprise approximately 28% of the sample.

Recombination linked TRBV2 to TRBJ1-5; the D gene is unclear. The receptor's source is a woman over 75 with acute or convalescent COVID-19. The source material was peripheral blood. CDR3 sequence: CASSEEAGRSNQPQHF. The bases read TGTGCCAGCAGTGAAGAGGCGGGAAGGAGCAATCAGCCCCAGCATTTT.